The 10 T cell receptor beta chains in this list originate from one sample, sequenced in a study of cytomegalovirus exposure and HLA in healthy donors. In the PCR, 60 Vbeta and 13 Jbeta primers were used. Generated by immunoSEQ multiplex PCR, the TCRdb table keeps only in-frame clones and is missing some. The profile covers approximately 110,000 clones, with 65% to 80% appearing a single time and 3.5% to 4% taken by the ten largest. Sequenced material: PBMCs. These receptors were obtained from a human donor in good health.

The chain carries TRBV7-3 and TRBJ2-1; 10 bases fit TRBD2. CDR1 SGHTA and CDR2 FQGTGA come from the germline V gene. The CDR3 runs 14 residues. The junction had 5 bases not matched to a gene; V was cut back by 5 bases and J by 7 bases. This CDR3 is CASSRTSGGNEQFF. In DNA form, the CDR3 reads TGTGCCAGCAGCCGGACTAGCGGAGGGAATGAGCAGTTCTTC.

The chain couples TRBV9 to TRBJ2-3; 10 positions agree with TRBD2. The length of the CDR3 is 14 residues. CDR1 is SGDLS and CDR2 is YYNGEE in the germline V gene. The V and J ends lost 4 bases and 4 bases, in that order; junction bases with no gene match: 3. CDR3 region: CASSLGLAADTQYF. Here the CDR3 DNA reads TGTGCCAGCAGCTTAGGACTAGCGGCAGATACGCAGTATTTT.

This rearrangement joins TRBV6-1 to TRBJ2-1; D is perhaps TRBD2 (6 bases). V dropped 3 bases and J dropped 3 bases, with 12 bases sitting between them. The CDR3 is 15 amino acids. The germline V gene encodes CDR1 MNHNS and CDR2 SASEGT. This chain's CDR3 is CASSDYRGGYNEQFF. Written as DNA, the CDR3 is TGTGCCAGCAGTGATTATCGGGGAGGCTACAATGAGCAGTTCTTC.

The CDR3 is CASTLGLGAGADTQYF. The CDR3 DNA reads as TGTGCCAGCACCCTGGGTTTAGGCGCGGGTGCAGATACGCAGTATTTT. This chain uses TRBV5-4 with TRBJ2-3; D might be TRBD2 (5 bases). Trimming left V 6 bases short and J 4 bases short, with 21 bases between. CDR3 length: 16 amino acids. Looked up from germline, CDR1 is SGHNT and CDR2 is YYREEE (reference sequence).

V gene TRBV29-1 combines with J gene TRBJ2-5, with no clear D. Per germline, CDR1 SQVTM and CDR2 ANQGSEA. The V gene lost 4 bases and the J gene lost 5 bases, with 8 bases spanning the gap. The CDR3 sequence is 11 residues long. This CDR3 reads CSVGGIETQYF. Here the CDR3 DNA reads TGCAGCGTTGGAGGCATTGAGACCCAGTACTTC.

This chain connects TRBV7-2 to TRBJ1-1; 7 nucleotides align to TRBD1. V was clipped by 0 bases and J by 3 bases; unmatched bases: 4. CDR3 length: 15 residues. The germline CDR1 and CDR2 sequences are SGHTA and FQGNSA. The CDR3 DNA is TGTGCCAGCAGCTTAGCCACAGGGGTATACACTGAAGCTTTCTTT. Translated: CASSLATGVYTEAFF.

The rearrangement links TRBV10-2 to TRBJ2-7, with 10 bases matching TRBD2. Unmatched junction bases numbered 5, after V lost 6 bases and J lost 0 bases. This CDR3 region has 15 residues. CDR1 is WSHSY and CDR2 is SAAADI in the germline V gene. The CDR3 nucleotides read TGCGCCAGCAGAGGACTAGCGGTGAGCTCCTACGAGCAGTACTTC. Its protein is CASRGLAVSSYEQYF.

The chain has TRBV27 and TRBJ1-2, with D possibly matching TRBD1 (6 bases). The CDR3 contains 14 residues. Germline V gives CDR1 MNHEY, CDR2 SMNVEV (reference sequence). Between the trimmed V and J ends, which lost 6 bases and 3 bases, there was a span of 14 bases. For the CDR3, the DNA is TGTGCCAGCAGCTCTACCCGGACAGACTATGGCTACACCTTC. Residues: CASSSTRTDYGYTF.

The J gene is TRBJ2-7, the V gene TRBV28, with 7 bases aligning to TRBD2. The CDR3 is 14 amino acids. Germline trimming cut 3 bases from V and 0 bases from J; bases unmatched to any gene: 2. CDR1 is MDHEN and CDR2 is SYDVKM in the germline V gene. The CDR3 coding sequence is TGTGCCAGCAGTTTTGGCGGGAGCTCCTACGAGCAGTACTTC. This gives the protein CASSFGGSSYEQYF.

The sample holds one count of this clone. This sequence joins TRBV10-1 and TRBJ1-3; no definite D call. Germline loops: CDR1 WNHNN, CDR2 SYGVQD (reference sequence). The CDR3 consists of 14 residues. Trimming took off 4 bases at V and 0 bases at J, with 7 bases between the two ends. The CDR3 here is CASSAGSSGNTIYF. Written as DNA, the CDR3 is TGCGCCAGCAGTGCGGGGAGCTCTGGAAACACCATATATTTT.